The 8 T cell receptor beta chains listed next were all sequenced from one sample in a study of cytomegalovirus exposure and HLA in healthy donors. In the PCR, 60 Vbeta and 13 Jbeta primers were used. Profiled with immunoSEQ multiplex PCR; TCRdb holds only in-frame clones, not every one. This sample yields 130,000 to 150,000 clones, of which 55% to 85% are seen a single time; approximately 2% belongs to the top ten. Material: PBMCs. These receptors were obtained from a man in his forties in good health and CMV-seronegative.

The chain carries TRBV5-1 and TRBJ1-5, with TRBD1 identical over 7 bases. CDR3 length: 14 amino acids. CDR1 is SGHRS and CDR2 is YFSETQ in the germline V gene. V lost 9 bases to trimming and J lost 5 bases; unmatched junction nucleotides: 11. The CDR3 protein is CAKLPGGTDQPQHF. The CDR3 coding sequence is TGCGCCAAACTACCAGGGGGTACGGATCAGCCCCAGCATTTT.

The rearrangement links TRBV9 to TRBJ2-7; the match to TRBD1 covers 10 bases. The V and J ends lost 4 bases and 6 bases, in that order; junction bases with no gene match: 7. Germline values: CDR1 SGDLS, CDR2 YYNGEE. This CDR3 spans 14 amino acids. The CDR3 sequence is CASSPRDRGSEQYF. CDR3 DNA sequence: TGTGCCAGCAGCCCCCGGGACAGGGGATCCGAGCAGTACTTC.

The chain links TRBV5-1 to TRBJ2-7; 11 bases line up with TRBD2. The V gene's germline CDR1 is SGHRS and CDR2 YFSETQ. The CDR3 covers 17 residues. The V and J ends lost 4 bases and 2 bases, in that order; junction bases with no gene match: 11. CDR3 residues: CASSPITSGSSAYEQYF. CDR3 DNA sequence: TGCGCCAGCAGCCCTATTACTAGCGGGAGTTCCGCCTACGAGCAGTACTTC.

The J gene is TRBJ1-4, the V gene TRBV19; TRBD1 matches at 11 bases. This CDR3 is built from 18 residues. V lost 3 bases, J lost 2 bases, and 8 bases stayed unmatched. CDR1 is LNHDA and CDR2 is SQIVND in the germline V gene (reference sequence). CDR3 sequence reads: CASSIHGQGAGTNEKLFF. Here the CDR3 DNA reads TGTGCCAGTAGTATCCACGGACAGGGGGCTGGGACTAATGAAAAACTGTTTTTT.

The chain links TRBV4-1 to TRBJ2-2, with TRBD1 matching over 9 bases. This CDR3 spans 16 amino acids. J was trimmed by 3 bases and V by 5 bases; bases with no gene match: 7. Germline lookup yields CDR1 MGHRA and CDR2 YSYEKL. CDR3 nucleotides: TGCGCCAGCAGCAAAAGGACAGGGGAGGACACCGGGGAGCTGTTTTTT. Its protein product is CASSKRTGEDTGELFF.

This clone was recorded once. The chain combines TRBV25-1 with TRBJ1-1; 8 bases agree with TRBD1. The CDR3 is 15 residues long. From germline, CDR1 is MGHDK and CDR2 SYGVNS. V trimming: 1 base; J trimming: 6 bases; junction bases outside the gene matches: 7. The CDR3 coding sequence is TGTGCCAGCAGTGAATCAAGACAGGGGTGGGCTGAAGCTTTCTTT. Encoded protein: CASSESRQGWAEAFF.

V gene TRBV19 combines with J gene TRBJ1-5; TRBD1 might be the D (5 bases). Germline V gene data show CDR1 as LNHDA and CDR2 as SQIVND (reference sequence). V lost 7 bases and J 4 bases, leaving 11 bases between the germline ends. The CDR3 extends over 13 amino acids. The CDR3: CASMGGVNQPQHF. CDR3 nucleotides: TGTGCCAGTATGGGGGGGGTTAATCAGCCCCAGCATTTT.

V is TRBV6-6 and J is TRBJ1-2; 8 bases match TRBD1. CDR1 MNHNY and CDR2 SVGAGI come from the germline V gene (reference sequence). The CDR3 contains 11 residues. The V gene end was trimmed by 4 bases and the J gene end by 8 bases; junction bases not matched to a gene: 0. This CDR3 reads CASSSGGGYTF. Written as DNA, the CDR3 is TGTGCCAGCAGTTCAGGGGGCGGCTACACCTTC.